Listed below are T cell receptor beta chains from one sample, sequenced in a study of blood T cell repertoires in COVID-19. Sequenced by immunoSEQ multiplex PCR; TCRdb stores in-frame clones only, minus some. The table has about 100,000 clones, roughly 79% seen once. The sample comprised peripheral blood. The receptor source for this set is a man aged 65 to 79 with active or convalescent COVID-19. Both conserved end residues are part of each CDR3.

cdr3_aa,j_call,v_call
CASSQVGLAGYNEQFF,TRBJ2-1,TRBV3-1/TRBV3-2
CASTMAGSYAEAFF,TRBJ1-1,TRBV7-2
CASSLLRLAGYNEQFF,TRBJ2-1,TRBV7-2
CASSQDLAGYNEQFF,TRBJ2-1,TRBV4-3
CASSFSTSGRPQGDTQYF,TRBJ2-3,TRBV13
CSIRTGGSWNYGYTF,TRBJ1-2,TRBV29-1
CASSVALSGGALTDTQYF,TRBJ2-3,TRBV9
CASSTLVGGNEQFF,TRBJ2-1,TRBV19
CAYVRDTYNEQFF,TRBJ2-1,TRBV30
CASSPGLGGRGYTF,TRBJ1-2,TRBV13
CASSPLGDRGSYNEQFF,TRBJ2-1,TRBV3-1/TRBV3-2
CASSPRAGRAILATNEKLFF,TRBJ1-4,TRBV7-8
CASSETGPFSYEQYF,TRBJ2-7,TRBV6-1
CASSTGQNTGELFF,TRBJ2-2,TRBV7-3
CASALNGNQPQHF,TRBJ1-5,TRBV28
CAWSSGGGYTF,TRBJ1-2,TRBV30
CASREETNNSPLHF,TRBJ1-6,TRBV2
CASSLKRQGGREETQYF,TRBJ2-5,TRBV7-9